A single T cell receptor beta chain is shown here with its context. Its antigen remains unidentified. The method was immunoSEQ multiplex PCR; TCRdb's version includes in-frame clones alone and lacks a portion of them. The table records 150,000 or so clones, about 90% of them present only once. The length of the CDR3 is 14 residues. Germline-derived CDR1 and CDR2 are SGHTA and FQGNSA. The V and J ends lost 5 bases and 8 bases respectively, with 17 bases between them. The data were taken from a study of T cell responses to AZD1222 COVID-19 vaccine. The study's findings and limits: Repertoire collection took place solely once the T cell response had peaked. Donors, mostly white British, included more females; clonal diversity was possibly underestimated.

The chain uses TRBV7-2 and TRBJ2-3; D possibly corresponds to TRBD2 (7 bases). This TCR derives from an adult who received the AZD1222 COVID-19 vaccine. The source was peripheral blood, collected 28 days after the second AZD1222 dose. CDR3 coding DNA: TGTGCCAGCAGCCCCGTGGGGGGGCTGACTACGCAGTATTTT. Its protein is CASSPVGGLTTQYF.